The T cell receptor beta chain under discussion was sequenced for a study of cytomegalovirus exposure and HLA in healthy donors. Study results and limitations: Reportedly, cytomegalovirus status was diagnosed with high sensitivity and specificity.

J gave up 2 bases and V 9 bases, and 11 bases lay outside the gene matches. The CDR3 runs 16 residues. Germline assignment: CDR1 LNHDA and CDR2 SQIVND (reference sequence). Primers for the PCR totalled 60 Vbeta and 13 Jbeta. Assay: immunoSEQ multiplex PCR; the TCRdb copy retains only in-frame clones and omits some. The sample totals more than 50,000 clones. As regards this clone: Antigen: not known.

Sequenced input: PBMCs. The V gene is TRBV19, the J gene TRBJ1-3; TRBD1 agrees at 9 bases. This TCR derives from a man aged 50-59 years in good health and CMV-seropositive. This CDR3 reads CASRISGTGTGNTIYF. CDR3 nucleotides: TGTGCCAGCCGGATCTCCGGGACAGGGACTGGAAACACCATATATTTT.